This is a list of T cell receptor beta chains from one sample in a study of Graves' ophthalmopathy and Graves' hyperthyroidism. TCRdb redid the calling of the multiplex PCR reads with MiXCR, one entry per CDR3 protein. The data show fewer than 650,000 distinct CDR3 sequences, with about a fifth seen just once and approximately 7% held by the top ten. Input material: peripheral blood. These receptors originate from a woman aged 18-30 years with stable Graves' hyperthyroidism. Some clones in this sample may be carry-over from other donors' samples. CDR3s include the opening cysteine and the closing phenylalanine or tryptophan. The order of the fields is clone size, V gene, CDR3 protein. Clone size is shown for a subset of rows, as once, few, many or a class of expanded clone.

>many|TRBV12-3/TRBV12-4
CASSLRQLNTEAFF
>-|TRBV20-1
CSARLGGLRIEQYF
>many|TRBV20-1
CSAEGGRGSGYTF
>-|TRBV18
CASSPPDRINYGYTF
>many|TRBV6-5
CASSTDHSGEQYF
>many|TRBV6-1
CASSEVPQGVLGNQPQHF
>many|TRBV19
CASSTSQMIGDQPQHF
>many|TRBV5-6
CASRRGSLNTEAFF
>many|TRBV5-1
CASSSRTGGHEQYF
>many|TRBV12-3/TRBV12-4
CASSPPSDSYEQYF
>-|TRBV24-1
CATSDLRNTGELFF
>many|TRBV28
CASNYLGGHEQYF
>many|TRBV29-1
CSGLGGSGYTF
>many|TRBV9
CASSLISGTNTGELFF
>-|TRBV19
CARIGAEFSQHF
>-|TRBV11-2
CASQSPVNTEAFF
>-|TRBV6-2/TRBV6-3
CATSLAGETGELFF
>few|TRBV6-5
CASSYSGQGSANYGYTF
>-|TRBV2
CASSPGLADQETQYF
>many|TRBV10-3
CAISAGTGDHGYTF
>many|TRBV6-2/TRBV6-3
CASSRTETYEQYF
>many|TRBV6-5
CASRLRGRVGTEAFF
>-|TRBV2
CASSEESNSRGGRQFF